This T cell receptor beta chain was obtained from a study of T cell responses to AZD1222 COVID-19 vaccine. Repertoires were generated with immunoSEQ multiplex PCR, while TCRdb's copy carries only in-frame clones and drops some. The data hold roughly 150,000 clones, with roughly 91% observed a single time. Trimming took off 2 bases at V and 7 bases at J, with 2 bases between the two ends. The germline gives CDR1 MNHEY, CDR2 SVGEGT. This CDR3 comprises 11 residues. The source of this sequence is an adult who received the AZD1222 COVID-19 vaccine. The J gene is TRBJ2-2, the V gene TRBV6-2 or TRBV6-3; D not certain. The sequenced sample was peripheral blood, obtained 28 days after the second AZD1222 dose. Written as DNA, the CDR3 is TGTGCCAGCAGTTACATCGGGGAGCTGTTTTTT. Residues: CASSYIGELFF.